These T cell receptor beta chains were read from a single sample in a study of early T cells in non-severe SARS-CoV-2 infection. TCRdb reanalysed the 5' RACE reads using MiXCR and keeps one entry per CDR3 protein. Seen here are tens of thousands of distinct CDR3 sequences, approximately 5.2% observed once, and the top ten hold 3% to 4.5%. Source material: whole blood. These receptor sequences come from an adult who was a healthcare worker with PCR-confirmed SARS-CoV-2 infection or an uninfected control (not recorded which). The conserved cysteine and the conserved F or W are not part of the CDR3 here. D genes are given only for firm matches. Clone size appears in some rows only: once, few, many, or a class for an expanded clone.

cdr3_aa | d_call | j_call | v_call | clone_size
ASSNGPYSYEQY | NA | TRBJ2-7 | TRBV27 | medium-sized
ASRGTASSYNSPLH | TRBD1 | TRBJ1-6 | TRBV7-2 | few
ASSLDKPVSYGYT | NA | TRBJ1-2 | TRBV11-2 | many
ASSTGLAGLYEQY | TRBD2 | TRBJ2-7 | TRBV7-9 | many
SAPTGQNDQPQH | NA | TRBJ1-5 | TRBV20-1 | many
ASSLTHRANQPQH | NA | TRBJ1-5 | TRBV7-2 | NA
ASSPSGRSNTIY | NA | TRBJ1-3 | TRBV18 | NA
AIKAATSGNTIY | NA | TRBJ1-3 | TRBV10-3 | NA
ASSPGLAANNEQF | TRBD2 | TRBJ2-1 | TRBV9 | few
ASSQGYGTGFYGYT | TRBD1 | TRBJ1-2 | TRBV4-1 | many
ASSLDGGAKNIQY | NA | TRBJ2-4 | TRBV11-2 | many
ASSPGRLNEQF | NA | TRBJ2-1 | TRBV7-2 | NA
ASSQDRGDWRTNTGELF | NA | TRBJ2-2 | TRBV14 | NA
ASRGGGAAKNIQY | NA | TRBJ2-4 | TRBV3-1 | many
ASGKWGGRAVSGANVLT | TRBD2 | TRBJ2-6 | TRBV28 | many
ASSPKGEGVRTGELF | NA | TRBJ2-2 | TRBV28 | NA
ASSYSTAEQY | NA | TRBJ2-7 | TRBV6-2/TRBV6-3 | NA
ATSTRLAGDTQY | TRBD2 | TRBJ2-3 | TRBV15 | NA
ASSLARDQPQH | NA | TRBJ1-5 | TRBV7-6 | many
ASSPLDTQY | NA | TRBJ2-3 | TRBV18 | few
ASSTQGATEAF | TRBD1 | TRBJ1-1 | TRBV2 | few
ASSTTQGNEQF | NA | TRBJ2-1 | TRBV2 | NA
ASSPTGHEQY | NA | TRBJ2-7 | TRBV11-2 | few
ASKSTAGVRDSPLH | NA | TRBJ1-6 | TRBV27 | few